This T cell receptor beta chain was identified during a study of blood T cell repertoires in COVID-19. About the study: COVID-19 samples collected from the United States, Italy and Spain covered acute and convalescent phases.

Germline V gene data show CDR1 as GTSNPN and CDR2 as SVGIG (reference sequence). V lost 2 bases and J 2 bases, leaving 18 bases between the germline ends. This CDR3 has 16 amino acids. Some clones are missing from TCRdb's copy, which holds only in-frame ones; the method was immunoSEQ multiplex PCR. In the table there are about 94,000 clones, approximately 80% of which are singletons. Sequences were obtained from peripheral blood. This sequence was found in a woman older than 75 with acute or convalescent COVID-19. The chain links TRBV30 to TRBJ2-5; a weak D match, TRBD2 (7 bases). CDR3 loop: CAWSIVGGRGQETQYF. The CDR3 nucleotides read TGTGCCTGGAGTATTGTGGGGGGGCGAGGGCAAGAGACCCAGTACTTC.